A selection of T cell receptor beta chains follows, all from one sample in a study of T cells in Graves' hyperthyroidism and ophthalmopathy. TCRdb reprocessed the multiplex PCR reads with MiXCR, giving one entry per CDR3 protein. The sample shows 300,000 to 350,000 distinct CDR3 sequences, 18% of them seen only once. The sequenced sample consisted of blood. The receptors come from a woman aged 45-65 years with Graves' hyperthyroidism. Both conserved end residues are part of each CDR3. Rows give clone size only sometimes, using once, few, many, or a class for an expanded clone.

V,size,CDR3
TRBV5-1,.,CASSITRTGSDTGELFF
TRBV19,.,CASSIGQDYGYTF
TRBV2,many,CASGADRYSGNTIYF
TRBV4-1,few,CASSQDGAGRTTGHEQYF
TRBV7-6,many,CASSPTPLAGETYEQYF
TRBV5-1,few,CASSSIGRHQETQYF
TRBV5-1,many,CASSALIPRGTDTQYF
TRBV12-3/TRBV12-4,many,CASSPMRLEGGTGELFF
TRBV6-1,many,CASSGREWFNIQYF
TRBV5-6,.,CASSLFGRMINTEAFF
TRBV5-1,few,CASSQGTGNPFYSGNTIYF
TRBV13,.,CASSAGTNTDTQYF
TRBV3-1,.,CASSQGGDSGGYTF
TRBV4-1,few,CASSLTEPTTGADTQYF
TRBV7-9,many,CASSPPPPDTQYF